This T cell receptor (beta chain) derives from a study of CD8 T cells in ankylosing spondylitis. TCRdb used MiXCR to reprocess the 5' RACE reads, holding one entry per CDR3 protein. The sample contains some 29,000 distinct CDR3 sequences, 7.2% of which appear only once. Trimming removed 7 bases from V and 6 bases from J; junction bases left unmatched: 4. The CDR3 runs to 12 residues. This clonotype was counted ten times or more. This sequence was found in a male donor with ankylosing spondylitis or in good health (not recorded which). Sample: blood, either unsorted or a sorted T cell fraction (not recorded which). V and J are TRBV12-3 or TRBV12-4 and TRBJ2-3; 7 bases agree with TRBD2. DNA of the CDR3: TGTGCCAGCACTGCACTAGCGGATACGCAGTATTTT. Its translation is CASTALADTQYF.